Sequencing of this T cell receptor (beta chain) was carried out in a study of T-cell reconstitution after alpha-beta-depleted transplantation in children. From germline, CDR1 is SGHDN and CDR2 FVKESK. This CDR3 has 13 amino acids. Deletions cut 3 bases from V and 7 bases from J, with 10 bases between. The sample holds a few counts of this clonotype. The antigen is undetermined. Broader study findings: By about two months after transplant, alpha-beta T cells reportedly arose from several hundred graft clones that had expanded. There were some patients whose high TCRbeta diversity at day 60 came from surviving recipient T cells and thymic progenitors. Fresh T-cell production supplied most of the T-cell counts and diversity seen one year after transplant.

The TCRbeta library incorporated unique molecular identifiers. TCRdb re-derived calls from the PCR reads in MiXCR, one entry per CDR3 protein. The data show tens of thousands of distinct CDR3 sequences, 5.5% to 7.5% seen once. The sequence was collected from a female patient aged 2-9 years who had a stem cell transplant for aplastic anemia, so the T cells may come from the graft donor. V gene TRBV14 combines with J gene TRBJ1-5; TRBD1 is a possible D gene (5 bases). The material sequenced was PBMCs, mostly from graft donor cells, taken 60 days after TCRalphabeta/CD19-depleted stem cell transplant. CDR3 DNA sequence: TGTGCCAGCAGCCAGGTGGGGGGACAGCCCCAGCATTTT. Its translation: CASSQVGGQPQHF.